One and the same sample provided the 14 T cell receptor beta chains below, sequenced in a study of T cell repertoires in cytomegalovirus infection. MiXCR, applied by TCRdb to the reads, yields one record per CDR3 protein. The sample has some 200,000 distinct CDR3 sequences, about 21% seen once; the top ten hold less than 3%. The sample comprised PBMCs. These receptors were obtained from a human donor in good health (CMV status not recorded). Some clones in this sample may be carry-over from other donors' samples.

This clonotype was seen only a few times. The CDR3 sequence is CASSYAGLTYQETQYF. The CDR3 DNA is TGTGCCAGCAGTTACGCCGGACTCACGTACCAAGAGACCCAGTACTTC. The chain couples TRBV6-5 to TRBJ2-5; possible D gene TRBD2, 5 bases. The germline V and J ends were trimmed by 2 bases and 0 bases, with 13 bases remaining between them. The CDR3 runs 16 residues. Per germline, CDR1 MNHEY and CDR2 SVGAGI.

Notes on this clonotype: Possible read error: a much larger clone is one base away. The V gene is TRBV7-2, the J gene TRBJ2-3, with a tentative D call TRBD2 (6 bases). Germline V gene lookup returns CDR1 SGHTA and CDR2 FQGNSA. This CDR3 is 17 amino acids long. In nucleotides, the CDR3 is TGTGCCAGCAGCTTACTTATCTGGGGCGGGAACACAGATACGCAGAATTTT. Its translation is CASSLLIWGGNTDTQNF.

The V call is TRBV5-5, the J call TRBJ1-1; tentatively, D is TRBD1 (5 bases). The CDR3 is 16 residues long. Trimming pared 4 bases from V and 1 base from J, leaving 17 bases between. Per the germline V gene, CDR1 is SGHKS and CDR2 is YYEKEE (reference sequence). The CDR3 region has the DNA TGTGCCAGCAGCCCACGGGAGGCAGGGAGGAACACTGAAGCTTTCTTT. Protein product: CASSPREAGRNTEAFF.

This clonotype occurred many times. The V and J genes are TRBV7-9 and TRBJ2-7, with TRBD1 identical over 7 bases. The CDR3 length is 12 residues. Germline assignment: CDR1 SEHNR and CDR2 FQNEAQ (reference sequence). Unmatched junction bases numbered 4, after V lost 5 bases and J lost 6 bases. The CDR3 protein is CASSTGVREQYF. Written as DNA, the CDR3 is TGTGCCAGCAGCACAGGGGTCCGCGAGCAGTACTTC.

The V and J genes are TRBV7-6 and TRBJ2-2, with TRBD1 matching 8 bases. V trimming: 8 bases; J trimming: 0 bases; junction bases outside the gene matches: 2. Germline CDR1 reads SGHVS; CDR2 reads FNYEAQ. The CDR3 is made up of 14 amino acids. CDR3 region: CASGTGTNTGELFF. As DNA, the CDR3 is TGTGCCAGCGGGACAGGAACGAACACCGGGGAGCTGTTTTTT.

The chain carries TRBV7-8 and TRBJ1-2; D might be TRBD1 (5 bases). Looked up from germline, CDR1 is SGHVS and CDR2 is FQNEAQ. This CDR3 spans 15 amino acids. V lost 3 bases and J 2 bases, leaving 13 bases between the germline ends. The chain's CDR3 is CASSFSTGGNYGYTF. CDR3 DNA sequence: TGTGCCAGCAGCTTCAGTACAGGAGGAAACTATGGCTACACCTTC.

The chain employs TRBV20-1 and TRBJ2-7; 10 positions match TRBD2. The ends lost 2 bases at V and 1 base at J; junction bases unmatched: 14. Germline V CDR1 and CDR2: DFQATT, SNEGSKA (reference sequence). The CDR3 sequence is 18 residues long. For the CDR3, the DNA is TGCAGTGCTAGATCTCTGGCTAGCGGGGGCTCCCGGTCCTACGAGCAGTACTTC. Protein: CSARSLASGGSRSYEQYF.

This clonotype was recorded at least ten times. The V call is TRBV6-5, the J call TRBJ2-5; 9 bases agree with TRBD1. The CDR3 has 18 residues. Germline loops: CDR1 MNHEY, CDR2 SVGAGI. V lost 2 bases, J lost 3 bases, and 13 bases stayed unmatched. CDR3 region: CASSYRPPGQGREETQYF. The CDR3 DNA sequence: TGTGCCAGCAGTTACAGGCCCCCGGGACAGGGTAGAGAAGAGACCCAGTACTTC.

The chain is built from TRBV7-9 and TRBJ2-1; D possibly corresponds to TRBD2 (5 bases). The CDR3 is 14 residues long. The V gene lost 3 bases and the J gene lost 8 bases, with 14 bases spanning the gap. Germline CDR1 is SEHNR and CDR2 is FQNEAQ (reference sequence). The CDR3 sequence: CASSLRGLSYEQFF. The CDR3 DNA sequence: TGTGCCAGCAGCTTGCGAGGGCTCTCGTATGAGCAGTTCTTC.

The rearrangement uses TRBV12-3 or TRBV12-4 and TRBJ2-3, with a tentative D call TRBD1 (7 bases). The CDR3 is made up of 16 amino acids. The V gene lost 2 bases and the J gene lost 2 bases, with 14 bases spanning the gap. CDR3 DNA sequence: TGTGCCAGCAGTTTATGGAGGGACAGCTCCACAGATACGCAGTATTTT. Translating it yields CASSLWRDSSTDTQYF.

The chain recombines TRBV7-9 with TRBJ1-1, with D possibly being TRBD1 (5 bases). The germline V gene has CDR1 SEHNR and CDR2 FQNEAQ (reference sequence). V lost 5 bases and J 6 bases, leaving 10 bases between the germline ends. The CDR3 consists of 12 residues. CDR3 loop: CASSLGPSEAFF. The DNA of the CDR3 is TGTGCCAGCAGCCTGGGACCTTCTGAAGCTTTCTTT. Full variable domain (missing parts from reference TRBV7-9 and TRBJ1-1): DTGVSQNPRHKITKRGQNVTFRCDPISEHNRLYWYRQTLGQGPEFLTYFQNEAQLEKSRLLSDRFSAERPKGSFSTLEIQRTEQGDSAMYLCASSLGPSEAFFGQGTRLTVV.

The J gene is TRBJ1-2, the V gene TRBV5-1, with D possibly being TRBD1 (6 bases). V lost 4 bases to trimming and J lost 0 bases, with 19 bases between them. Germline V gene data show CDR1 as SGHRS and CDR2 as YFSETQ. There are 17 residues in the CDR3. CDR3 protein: CASSLGQFGGANYGYTF. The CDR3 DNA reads TGCGCCAGCAGCCTGGGACAATTTGGGGGTGCTAACTATGGCTACACCTTC. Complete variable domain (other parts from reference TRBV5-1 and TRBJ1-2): KAGVTQTPRYLIKTRGQQVTLSCSPISGHRSVSWYQQTPGQGLQFLFEYFSETQRNKGNFPGRFSGRQFSNSRSEMNVSTLELGDSALYLCASSLGQFGGANYGYTFGSGTRLTVV.

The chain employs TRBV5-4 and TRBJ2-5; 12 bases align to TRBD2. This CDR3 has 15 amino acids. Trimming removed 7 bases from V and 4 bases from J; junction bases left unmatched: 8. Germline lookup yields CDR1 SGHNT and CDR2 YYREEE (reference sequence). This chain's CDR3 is CASGYGLAGPETQYF. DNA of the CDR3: TGTGCCAGCGGGTACGGACTAGCGGGACCAGAGACCCAGTACTTC.

The CDR3 DNA follows: TGTGCCAGCGTGAGAAGGTACACTGAAGCTTTCTTT. As protein: CASVRRYTEAFF. V is TRBV6-8 and J is TRBJ1-1; D ambiguous. Germline V gene lookup returns CDR1 MNHGY and CDR2 SAAAGT. The CDR3 is 12 amino acids. The V end was cut by 8 bases, the J end by 3 bases, with 10 bases between.